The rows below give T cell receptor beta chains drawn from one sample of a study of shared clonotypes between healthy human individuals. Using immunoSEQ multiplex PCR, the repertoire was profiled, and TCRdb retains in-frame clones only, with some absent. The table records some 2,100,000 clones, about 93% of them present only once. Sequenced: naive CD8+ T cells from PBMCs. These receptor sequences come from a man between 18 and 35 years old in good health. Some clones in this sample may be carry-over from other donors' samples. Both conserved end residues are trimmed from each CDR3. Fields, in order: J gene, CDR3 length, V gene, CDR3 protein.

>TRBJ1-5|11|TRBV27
ASSLFRNQPQH
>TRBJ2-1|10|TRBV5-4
ASSPDANEQF
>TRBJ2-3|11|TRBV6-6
ASKTDLTDTQY
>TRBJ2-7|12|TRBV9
ASSPGAPLEEQY
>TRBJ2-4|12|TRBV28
ASSLTGIKNIQY
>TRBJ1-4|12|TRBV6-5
ASSSGQANEKLF
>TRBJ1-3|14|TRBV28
ASSEVGPSSGNTIY
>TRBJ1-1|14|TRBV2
ASSILGGGHNRVAF
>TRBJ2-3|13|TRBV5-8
ASSLGGTSTDTQY
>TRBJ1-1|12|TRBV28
ASSSFVDNTEAF